This T cell receptor (beta chain) appears in the sequencing data of a study of T cell responses to AZD1222 COVID-19 vaccine. The germline gives CDR1 LGHNA, CDR2 YSLEER. The V end was cut by 0 bases, the J end by 4 bases, with 16 bases between. The CDR3 runs to 16 residues. In the case of this clone: Its antigen is unidentified.

Study-wide findings and caveats: Seropositive AZD1222 recipients at baseline numbered only 5 to 7. Receipt of two AZD1222 doses was followed by a rise in Spike-specific TCR breadth and depth. The span of vaccine-associated CD4 TCRs extended across spike, with dominance at 160-218 and 743-854.

Profiled with immunoSEQ multiplex PCR; TCRdb holds only in-frame clones, not every one. The sample has 100,000 to 140,000 clones; around nine tenths are singletons. The receptor was derived from an adult in good health. The chain uses TRBV4-3 and TRBJ2-7; D may correspond to TRBD1 or TRBD2 (5 bases each). Sequenced here: peripheral blood, sampled on day 0 of AZD1222 vaccination. CDR3 in amino acids: CASSQDPRGRRYEQYF. CDR3 DNA sequence: TGCGCCAGCAGCCAAGATCCTCGGGGACGGAGGTACGAGCAGTACTTC.